This TCR beta chain came from a study of blood T cell repertoires in COVID-19. How the authors handled the data: Amplifying reference gene primers gave estimates of nucleated cell counts. Only in-frame clones appear in the TCRdb table, and some are missing; sequencing was by immunoSEQ multiplex PCR. That table gives V, J and clone size, and the DNA gave D and trimming. Here the sample spans roughly 380,000 clones, 70% to 85% being singletons. Germline lookup yields CDR1 LNHDA and CDR2 SQIVND (reference sequence). The CDR3 sequence is 13 residues long. Trimming shortened V by 5 bases and J by 8 bases, and 12 bases separated the two germline ends.

V and J are TRBV19 and TRBJ1-4, with TRBD1 as a possible D gene (6 bases). Sequenced input: peripheral blood. The source of this sequence is a human donor with acute or convalescent COVID-19. The donor label of this sample is uncertain. DNA for the CDR3: TGTGCCAGTAGTTTGGCAGGGGTGGAAAAACTGTTTTTT. Translated: CASSLAGVEKLFF.